Below, 28 T cell receptor beta chains from the same sample are listed, as sequenced in a study of shared clonotypes between healthy human individuals. Sequencing was performed with immunoSEQ multiplex PCR; in TCRdb, only in-frame clones are kept and a portion is missing. This table holds about 1 million clones, 70% to 80% found once. Material: memory CD4+ T cells sorted from blood. Stated subset: CD45RA-negative fraction. The receptors were gathered from a man between 18 and 35 years old in good health.

The chain links TRBV4-1 to TRBJ2-1, with 12 bases identical to TRBD1. Germline V gene sequence: CDR1 MGHRA, CDR2 YSYEKL. There are 15 residues in the CDR3. V lost 5 bases and J lost 7; bases outside the gene matches: 6. This CDR3 reads CASSAGTGGENEQFF. The CDR3 region has the DNA TGCGCCAGCAGCGCCGGGACAGGGGGCGAGAATGAGCAGTTCTTC.

This chain uses TRBV29-1 with TRBJ1-1, with a weak D call TRBD1 (5 bases). The CDR3 runs 11 residues. Germline CDR1 and CDR2: SQVTM and ANQGSEA. Trimming left V 7 bases short and J 7 bases short, with 13 bases between. CDR3 in amino acids: CSGGWGFEAFF. As DNA, the CDR3 is TGCAGCGGGGGGTGGGGCTTTGAAGCTTTCTTT.

This rearrangement joins TRBV18 to TRBJ2-7; D gene uncertain. V was shortened by 8 bases and J by 2 bases, with 10 bases between the two germline ends. Germline CDR1 KGHSH, CDR2 LQKENI. The CDR3 length is 12 residues. CDR3 loop: CASGDTPYEQYF. CDR3 coding DNA: TGTGCCAGCGGGGATACCCCCTACGAGCAGTACTTC.

The chain uses TRBV6-6 and TRBJ2-2; perhaps D is TRBD1 or TRBD2 (5 bases each). Trimming stripped 7 bases from V and 5 bases from J, with 17 bases between. There are 15 residues in the CDR3. The germline gives CDR1 MNHNY, CDR2 SVGAGI (reference sequence). The CDR3 region is CASNDWGRGTGELFF. The CDR3 DNA reads TGTGCCAGCAACGACTGGGGGAGAGGAACCGGGGAGCTGTTTTTT.

The chain is built from TRBV4-3 and TRBJ1-1; tentative D call: TRBD1 (5 bases). The V and J ends lost 6 bases and 4 bases respectively, with 18 bases between them. The CDR3 totals 15 residues. The germline V gene encodes CDR1 LGHNA and CDR2 YSLEER. Written as DNA, the CDR3 is TGCGCCAGCAGTCTTGACGGGGGTCGAGGCACTGAAGCTTTCTTT. Protein product: CASSLDGGRGTEAFF.

This chain uses TRBV7-9 with TRBJ2-3, with D perhaps matching TRBD1 (6 bases). Germline lookup yields CDR1 SEHNR and CDR2 FQNEAQ (reference sequence). Trimming left V 4 bases short and J 1 base short, with 12 bases between. This CDR3 has 15 residues. CDR3 loop: CASSSYREGTDTQYF. DNA of the CDR3: TGTGCCAGCAGCTCTTACAGGGAAGGCACAGATACGCAGTATTTT.

Regarding this clone: Other DNA sequences in this sample translate to the same CDR3. V usage is TRBV2 and J usage is TRBJ2-5; D tentatively reads TRBD1 or TRBD2 (6 bases each). The V and J ends lost 6 bases and 5 bases respectively, with 10 bases between them. CDR1 and CDR2 from the germline V gene are SNHLY and FYNNEI. This CDR3 region has 12 residues. CDR3 nucleotide sequence: TGTGCCAGCAGACAGGGAGGCGAGACCCAGTACTTC. Translating it yields CASRQGGETQYF.

This rearrangement joins TRBV15 to TRBJ1-2; 9 bases are a match to TRBD1. Germline-derived CDR1 and CDR2 are LNHNV and YYDKDF (reference sequence). The CDR3 covers 15 residues. J gave up 6 bases and V 0 bases, and 5 bases lay outside the gene matches. The DNA for the CDR3 is TGTGCCACCAGCAGAGAATTGTGGACAGGGGATGGCTACACCTTC. It codes for CATSRELWTGDGYTF. Full variable domain (rest looked up from reference TRBV15 and TRBJ1-2): DAMVIQNPRYQVTQFGKPVTLSCSQTLNHNVMYWYQQKSSQAPKLLFHYYDKDFNNEADTPDNFQSRRPNTSFCFLDIRSPGLGDTAMYLCATSRELWTGDGYTFGSGTRLTVV.

This clone has just one count. This chain links TRBV2 with TRBJ1-5; TRBD1 aligns across 8 bases. Germline V CDR1 and CDR2: SNHLY, FYNNEI. The J segment lost 7 bases and the V segment lost 5 bases, leaving 13 bases of the junction unmatched. This CDR3 region has 16 residues. The DNA of the CDR3 is TGTGCCAGCAGTCCCCCTGGACAGGGTTTTGGGCAGCCCCAGCATTTT. It yields the protein CASSPPGQGFGQPQHF.

The rearrangement joins TRBV2 to TRBJ2-4, with D perhaps TRBD2 (6 bases). The CDR3 sequence is 15 residues long. CDR1 is SNHLY and CDR2 is FYNNEI in the germline V gene. V shed 3 bases and J shed 7 bases, with 16 bases lying between them. The CDR3: CASSEAGIIRNIQYF. Here the CDR3 DNA reads TGTGCCAGCAGTGAGGCGGGGATAATTCGTAACATTCAGTACTTC.

The V call is TRBV5-1, the J call TRBJ1-1; TRBD1 matches 7 bases. The V and J ends lost 0 bases and 0 bases, in that order; junction bases with no gene match: 2. The CDR3 is 15 amino acids. Germline assignment: CDR1 SGHRS and CDR2 YFSETQ. CDR3 protein: CASSLEGAMNTEAFF. The CDR3 nucleotides read TGCGCCAGCAGCTTGGAGGGGGCCATGAACACTGAAGCTTTCTTT.

CDR3 in amino acids: CASSLMPWGTEAFF. Here the CDR3 DNA reads TGTGCCAGCAGCCTAATGCCCTGGGGCACTGAAGCTTTCTTT. The chain couples TRBV5-4 to TRBJ1-1; no firm D call. Germline CDR1 SGHNT, CDR2 YYREEE (reference sequence). The ends were cut back, 4 bases at V and 4 bases at J, with 14 bases in the middle. The CDR3 spans 14 residues.

The genes are TRBV19 and TRBJ2-7, with TRBD2 identical over 8 bases. V was clipped by 3 bases and J by 2 bases; unmatched bases: 3. The CDR3 sequence is 14 residues long. The germline gives CDR1 LNHDA, CDR2 SQIVND (reference sequence). The CDR3 DNA follows: TGTGCCAGTAGTATCGCGGGACTAGCCTACGAGCAGTACTTC. Amino acids: CASSIAGLAYEQYF. Variable domain in full (rest from reference TRBV19 and TRBJ2-7): DGGITQSPKYLFRKEGQNVTLSCEQNLNHDAMYWYRQDPGQGLRLIYYSQIVNDFQKGDIAEGYSVSREKKESFPLTVTSAQKNPTAFYLCASSIAGLAYEQYFGPGTRLTVT.

The V gene is TRBV5-4, the J gene TRBJ2-1; 8 positions match TRBD2. Germline lookup yields CDR1 SGHNT and CDR2 YYREEE (reference sequence). Trimming at V came to 4 bases and at J to 4 bases, leaving 19 bases not matched to a gene. This CDR3 has 19 amino acids. For the CDR3, the DNA is TGTGCCAGCAGCCCCGGGCTAGCGGGTGATGCTTGGGATTACAATGAGCAGTTCTTC. Translating gives CASSPGLAGDAWDYNEQFF.

The rearrangement joins TRBV5-6 to TRBJ1-4; D gene uncertain. The CDR3 is 15 residues long. Trimming stripped 3 bases from V and 0 bases from J, with 9 bases between. Germline CDR1 SGHDT, CDR2 YYEEEE. CDR3 amino acids: CASSYVGPTNEKLFF. The CDR3 DNA reads as TGTGCCAGCAGCTACGTGGGTCCAACTAATGAAAAACTGTTTTTT.

This chain links TRBV7-2 with TRBJ2-1; no clear D. The CDR3 covers 16 residues. V lost 1 base, J lost 4 bases, and 14 bases lay in between. Per the germline V gene, CDR1 is SGHTA and CDR2 is FQGNSA. DNA of the CDR3: TGTGCCAGCAGCTTAGAAGACTCGAATGTTTACAATGAGCAGTTCTTC. This codes for CASSLEDSNVYNEQFF.

The chain joins TRBV30 to TRBJ2-2; no definite D call. The CDR3 has 13 residues. Trimming took 0 bases from V and 4 from J, leaving 6 bases between them. Per germline, CDR1 GTSNPN and CDR2 SVGIG (reference sequence). CDR3 sequence reads: CAWSVLFTGELFF. DNA of the CDR3: TGTGCCTGGAGTGTATTGTTCACCGGGGAGCTGTTTTTT. The whole variable domain, remainder taken from reference TRBV30 and TRBJ2-2, is SQTIHQWPATLVQPVGSPLSLECTVEGTSNPNLYWYRQAAGRGLQLLFYSVGIGQISSEVPQNLSASRPQDRQFILSSKKLLLSDSGFYLCAWSVLFTGELFFGEGSRLTVL.

V is TRBV30 and J is TRBJ1-1, with 12 bases matching TRBD1. V dropped 2 bases and J dropped 11; count of bases not matched to a gene: 9. Looked up from germline, CDR1 is GTSNPN and CDR2 is SVGIG (reference sequence). The CDR3 contains 14 residues. The CDR3 DNA follows: TGTGCCTGGAGTTTGGGACAGGGGGCGCAGGTGGCTTTCTTT. Translation: CAWSLGQGAQVAFF.

The DNA for the CDR3 is TGTGCCTGGAGCCCCGGGGGCTCCCAGAAGACCCAGTACTTC. Translated: CAWSPGGSQKTQYF. J is TRBJ2-5 and V is TRBV30; D may match TRBD1 or TRBD2 (6 bases each). V lost 3 bases and J 6 bases, leaving 17 bases between the germline ends. In germline, CDR1 is GTSNPN, CDR2 SVGIG (reference sequence). The CDR3 has 14 amino acids. The full variable domain, completed using reference TRBV30 and TRBJ2-5, is SQTIHQWPATLVQPVGSPLSLECTVEGTSNPNLYWYRQAAGRGLQLLFYSVGIGQISSEVPQNLSASRPQDRQFILSSKKLLLSDSGFYLCAWSPGGSQKTQYFGPGTRLLVL.

This clone was seen a few times. V gene TRBV28 combines with J gene TRBJ2-7; tentatively, D is TRBD1 (6 bases). Trimming shortened V by 5 bases and J by 9 bases, and 20 bases separated the two germline ends. Per the germline V gene, CDR1 is MDHEN and CDR2 is SYDVKM. The CDR3 sequence is 14 residues long. The chain's CDR3 is CASSPNPHQGWQYF. Here the CDR3 DNA reads TGTGCCAGCAGTCCGAATCCCCACCAGGGGTGGCAGTACTTC.

As regards this clone: A far larger clone lies a single base away; this is likely a read error. The V gene is TRBV5-5, the J gene TRBJ1-1; D is ambiguous. This CDR3 is 16 amino acids long. Germline-derived CDR1 and CDR2 are SGHKS and YYEKEE (reference sequence). V was cut by 0 bases and J by 0 bases, with 12 bases left in between. CDR3 residues: CASSLVPDLMNTEAFF. Written as DNA, the CDR3 is TGTGCCAGCAGCTTGGTACCAGACCTCATGAACACTGAAGCTTTCTTT.

In this sample, this clone turned up a few times. The V call is TRBV6-1, the J call TRBJ2-2, with D possibly being TRBD1 (6 bases). V shed 3 bases and J shed 1 base, with 9 bases lying between them. CDR3 length equals 15 residues. Germline V lookup: CDR1 MNHNS, CDR2 SASEGT. The CDR3 DNA reads as TGTGCCAGCAGTGAGAGGGGGAGGAACACCGGGGAGCTGTTTTTT. This sequence encodes CASSERGRNTGELFF.

The rearrangement links TRBV20-1 to TRBJ1-2; D is uncertain. Germline CDR1 reads DFQATT; CDR2 reads SNEGSKA (reference sequence). The ends were cut back, 1 base at V and 5 bases at J, with 5 bases in the middle. The CDR3 loop spans 11 amino acids. The CDR3 is CSARVEYGYTF. The DNA for the CDR3 is TGCAGTGCTAGAGTGGAATATGGCTACACCTTC.

V and J are TRBV4-3 and TRBJ2-7, with D uncertain. The CDR3 sequence is 14 residues long. CDR1 and CDR2 (germline): LGHNA, YSLEER. V lost 1 base, J lost 4 bases, and 11 bases lay in between. CDR3 protein: CASSQANNPYEQYF. CDR3 DNA: TGCGCCAGCAGCCAAGCCAATAACCCGTACGAGCAGTACTTC.

This clone appeared once. V usage is TRBV30 and J usage is TRBJ2-3; D not certain. V lost 4 bases and J 6 bases, leaving 14 bases between the germline ends. The CDR3 spans 13 residues. Germline V lookup: CDR1 GTSNPN, CDR2 SVGIG (reference sequence). The CDR3, as DNA: TGTGCCTGGAATTCCCTGTCAGCCGATACGCAGTATTTT. It codes for CAWNSLSADTQYF.

This chain uses TRBV7-9 with TRBJ2-5, with 9 bases matching TRBD1. Trimming at V came to 5 bases and at J to 5 bases, leaving 9 bases not matched to a gene. Germline values: CDR1 SEHNR, CDR2 FQNEAQ (reference sequence). CDR3 size: 15 residues. The chain's CDR3 is CASSAQQGAGETQYF. The CDR3 DNA sequence: TGTGCCAGCAGCGCGCAACAGGGGGCTGGCGAGACCCAGTACTTC.

In DNA, the CDR3 is TGCGCCAGCAGTCCATATGTGTTACGTTCAGGGCAATGTCAGCCCCAGCATTTT. This gives the protein CASSPYVLRSGQCQPQHF. This chain links TRBV23-1 with TRBJ1-5; maybe TRBD1 (5 bases). TRBV23-1 is flagged as an ORF with uncertain function. Between the trimmed V and J ends, which lost 4 bases and 6 bases, there was a span of 25 bases. The CDR3 is 18 amino acids.

This chain's CDR3 is CASSSYQGTTEAFF. As DNA, the CDR3 is TGTGCCAGCAGCTCATATCAGGGAACCACTGAAGCTTTCTTT. The V call is TRBV7-9, the J call TRBJ1-1, with D possibly matching TRBD1 (5 bases). CDR1 and CDR2 from the germline V gene are SEHNR and FQNEAQ (reference sequence). The CDR3 consists of 14 residues. V shed 4 bases and J shed 4 bases, with 13 bases lying between them.